The clone carrying this T cell receptor (beta chain) was observed at least ten times. Its specificity is not known. The data were taken from a study of T cells in Graves' hyperthyroidism and ophthalmopathy. Study outcomes and limitations: From stable hyperthyroidism, ophthalmopathy was set apart by a 13 V-J model.

From RNA transcripts, TCR beta CDR3 regions were amplified. Using the HTBI primer set, a first-round RT-PCR was run on the TCR CDR3. MiXCR, applied by TCRdb to the multiplex PCR reads, yields one record per CDR3 protein. The sample gives under 350,000 distinct CDR3 sequences, over 15% of which show up once; under 55% is in the top ten. Input material: blood. This TCR was recovered from a woman aged 50 to 65 with Graves' hyperthyroidism.

The CDR3 DNA reads TGTGCCAGCAGCCGAGGACAGATAAACACTGAAGCTTTCTTT. It translates to CASSRGQINTEAFF. The rearrangement uses TRBV4-2 and TRBJ1-1, with TRBD1 as a possible D gene (6 bases). The CDR3 has 14 amino acids. Trimming removed 4 bases from V and 2 bases from J, with 11 bases in between. CDR1 LGHNA and CDR2 YNFKEQ come from the germline V gene.